This T cell receptor beta chain was captured in a study of CD8 T cells in Susac syndrome. The CDR3 extends over 17 amino acids. After extraction with the RNeasy kit, about 0.5 to 1 ug of the RNA was reverse transcribed using random hexamers. TCRdb independently ran MiXCR on the immunoSEQ multiplex PCR reads; one entry per CDR3 protein. The sample yields under 250,000 distinct CDR3 sequences, 93% seen once. What was sequenced was CD4+ T cells from PBMCs. The chain recombines TRBV21-1 with TRBJ2-3. TRBV21-1 is a listed pseudogene. This receptor was taken from a human donor with multiple sclerosis. In DNA, the CDR3 is TGTGCCAGCAGCCTCTCGGTCTTCGTCCCTAGCACAGATACGCAGTATTTT. It encodes CASSLSVFVPSTDTQYF.